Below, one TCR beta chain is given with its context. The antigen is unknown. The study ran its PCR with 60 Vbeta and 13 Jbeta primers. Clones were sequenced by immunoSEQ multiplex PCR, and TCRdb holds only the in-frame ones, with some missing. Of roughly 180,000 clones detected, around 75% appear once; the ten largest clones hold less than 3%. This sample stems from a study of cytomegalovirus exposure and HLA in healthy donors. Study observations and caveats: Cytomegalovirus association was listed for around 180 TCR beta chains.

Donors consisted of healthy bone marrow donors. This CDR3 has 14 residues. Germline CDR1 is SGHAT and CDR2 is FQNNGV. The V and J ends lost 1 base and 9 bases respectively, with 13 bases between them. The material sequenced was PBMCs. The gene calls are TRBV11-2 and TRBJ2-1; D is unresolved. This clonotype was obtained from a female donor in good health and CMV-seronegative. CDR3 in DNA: TGTGCCAGCAGCTTAGCCTTCCAGCCAGGTGAGCAGTTCTTC. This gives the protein CASSLAFQPGEQFF. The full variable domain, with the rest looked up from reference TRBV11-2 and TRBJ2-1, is EAGVAQSPRYKIIEKRQSVAFWCNPISGHATLYWYQQILGQGPKLLIQFQNNGVVDDSQLPKDRFSAERLKGVDSTLKIQPAKLEDSAVYLCASSLAFQPGEQFFGPGTRLTVL.